This T cell receptor (beta chain) was profiled in a study of blood T cell repertoires in COVID-19. On the study more broadly: Material from acute and convalescent COVID-19 was sourced from the United States, Italy and Spain. The cDNA or gDNA used as material had been derived from T cells, B-cell-depleted T cells, or PBMCs.

CDR1 and CDR2 from the germline V gene are LNHDA and SQIVND (reference sequence). The germline V and J ends were trimmed by 7 bases and 0 bases, with 13 bases remaining between them. This CDR3 region has 15 residues. In the authors' methods: How many nucleated cells were present was estimated from reference gene primer amplification. The data were produced by immunoSEQ multiplex PCR, yet TCRdb's version contains in-frame clones alone and is incomplete. That table furnishes V, J and clone size, whereas the DNA furnished D and trimming. Among about 110,000 clones listed, 82% were seen once. V and J are TRBV19 and TRBJ1-5; possible D gene TRBD1, 6 bases. The material sequenced was peripheral blood. This TCR was recovered from a man aged 70-80 years with acute or convalescent COVID-19. DNA for the CDR3: TGTGCCAGTACCGTGCAGGGGAATAGCAATCAGCCCCAGCATTTT. The encoded protein is CASTVQGNSNQPQHF.